The rows below give T cell receptor beta chains drawn from one sample of a study of T cells in Graves' hyperthyroidism and ophthalmopathy. TCRdb ran MiXCR on the multiplex PCR reads and lists one entry per CDR3 protein. Of 350,000 to 400,000 distinct CDR3 sequences listed, about a fifth are singletons. Sequenced material: blood. The receptors shown here come from a woman aged 18-29 years with Graves' hyperthyroidism. Each CDR3 is given without its conserved first and last residue. Size values are once, few and many counts, or a class for expanded clones, and some rows have none.

clone_size	j_call	v_call	cdr3_aa
many	TRBJ2-5	TRBV6-5	ASSYSQGGETQY
-	TRBJ1-1	TRBV29-1	SSTGRDTEAF
many	TRBJ1-2	TRBV24-1	ATSDPGTGDNYGYT
many	TRBJ1-1	TRBV29-1	SEHRAQNTEAF
many	TRBJ1-1	TRBV27	ASSLRGARETEAF
many	TRBJ1-2	TRBV7-3	ASSLNAGYGYT
many	TRBJ1-5	TRBV20-1	SASTGQGNQPQH
-	TRBJ1-1	TRBV27	ASSPPGGRIAF
-	TRBJ1-2	TRBV6-1	ASTPRRGYGYT
many	TRBJ2-1	TRBV6-1	ASTQGGDYNEQF
many	TRBJ1-6	TRBV6-1	ASSEVLINSPLH
-	TRBJ1-5	TRBV2	TSSRDSLNQPQH
many	TRBJ2-7	TRBV7-3	ASSLDRGGYEQY
many	TRBJ1-2	TRBV20-1	SARDLSQGRFGYT
-	TRBJ2-5	TRBV20-1	SATSGGQETQY
-	TRBJ1-2	TRBV28	ASTGGDGYT
-	TRBJ2-5	TRBV5-1	ASSLGPNMETQY
-	TRBJ2-7	TRBV24-1	ATSDFRNHEQY
many	TRBJ1-5	TRBV6-1	ASQGDAGQPQH
many	TRBJ2-7	TRBV7-8	ASSRPQGASYEQY
-	TRBJ2-7	TRBV2	ASTQDWTYEQY
many	TRBJ2-7	TRBV7-9	ASSFERGIYEQY
many	TRBJ1-2	TRBV7-9	ASSFKGDYGYT
many	TRBJ1-1	TRBV7-9	ASSLADRLNTEAF
many	TRBJ2-7	TRBV28	ASSLGPPREQY
many	TRBJ2-7	TRBV18	ASSPGTHAVEQY
many	TRBJ1-2	TRBV2	ASSALDYGYT
once	TRBJ2-7	TRBV7-8	ASSGGRSPTHEQY
-	TRBJ1-1	TRBV29-1	SAGLWTEAF
few	TRBJ1-2	TRBV5-1	ASSFGAAYGYT
many	TRBJ2-4	TRBV4-1	ASSRGGVSPKNIQY
many	TRBJ1-2	TRBV6-5	ASSSVLDRGFYGYT
many	TRBJ2-7	TRBV20-1	SAPRGGEQY
many	TRBJ1-2	TRBV5-1	ASSPRDFYGYT
many	TRBJ1-5	TRBV15	ATSREGGPTYNQPQH
many	TRBJ2-7	TRBV15	ASSGTSVSYEQY
many	TRBJ2-6	TRBV10-3	AISDGASGANVLT
many	TRBJ1-2	TRBV6-1	ASSAQGFGYGYT
many	TRBJ2-2	TRBV11-1	ASSLNGGGELF
many	TRBJ2-5	TRBV19	ASSPNGQQGETQY
many	TRBJ2-3	TRBV6-1	ASSEGLATDTQY
many	TRBJ1-1	TRBV9	ASSVEQYTEAF
few	TRBJ2-7	TRBV4-1	ASSRYPGQGSYEQY
-	TRBJ1-2	TRBV12-3/TRBV12-4	ASSLGGGQYGYT
many	TRBJ1-2	TRBV5-1	ASSPGTAFVYGYT
many	TRBJ2-5	TRBV30	AWTPDREETQY
-	TRBJ2-1	TRBV27	ASIGLARYNEQF
many	TRBJ2-7	TRBV20-1	SASDNLYEQY
many	TRBJ1-1	TRBV10-3	AISHLTETEAF
many	TRBJ2-7	TRBV4-1	ASSQAVTGEQY